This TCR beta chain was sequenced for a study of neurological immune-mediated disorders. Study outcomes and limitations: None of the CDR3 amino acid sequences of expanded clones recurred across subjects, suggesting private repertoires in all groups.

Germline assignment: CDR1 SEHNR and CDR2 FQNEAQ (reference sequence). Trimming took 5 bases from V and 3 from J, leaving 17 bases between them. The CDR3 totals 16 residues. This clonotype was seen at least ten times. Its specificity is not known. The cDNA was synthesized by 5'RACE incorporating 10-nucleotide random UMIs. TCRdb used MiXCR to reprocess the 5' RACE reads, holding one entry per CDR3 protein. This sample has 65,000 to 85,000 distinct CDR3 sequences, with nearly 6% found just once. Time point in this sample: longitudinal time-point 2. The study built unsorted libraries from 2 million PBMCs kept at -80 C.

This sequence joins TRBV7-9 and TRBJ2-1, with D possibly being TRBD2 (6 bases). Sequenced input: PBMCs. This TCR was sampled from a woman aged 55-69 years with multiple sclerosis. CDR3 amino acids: CASSAPVGRGYNEQFF. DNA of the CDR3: TGTGCCAGCAGCGCGCCCGTTGGGCGGGGCTACAATGAGCAGTTCTTC.